A single sample gave rise to the 17 T cell receptor beta chains below, sequenced in a study of tissue T cells after allogeneic stem cell transplantation. Assay: immunoSEQ multiplex PCR; the TCRdb copy retains only in-frame clones and omits some. Of around 50,000 clones in the sample, over 70% are singletons; the top ten hold roughly 0.55%. Material for sequencing was sorted cells pooled from one or two spleens. The receptors were gathered from a pool of C57BL/6 mice in good health.

For this clone: Genes and germline are mouse. From the germline J gene comes the end of the CDR3, since the read stops 1 residue before it. V and J are TRBV2 and TRBJ2-5, with 8 bases identical to TRBD2. V lost 0 bases to trimming and J lost 4 bases; unmatched junction nucleotides: 3. This CDR3 is 15 amino acids long. Germline CDR1 reads LGHNA; CDR2 reads YSYQKL. The sequenced CDR3 bases are TGTGCCAGCAGCCAAGATGCCTGGGGGGAAGACACCCAGTAC. This gives the protein CASSQDAWGEDTQY. The whole CDR3 reads CASSQDAWGEDTQYF.

Details on this clone: Gene names are the mouse ones. Read coverage stops 1 residue before the CDR3 terminus; the germline J gene supplies the remainder. This chain uses TRBV16 with TRBJ2-5, with D hard to call. This CDR3 spans 13 amino acids. Germline CDR1 is SGHSA and CDR2 is FRNQAP. V was trimmed by 4 bases and J by 2 bases, leaving 7 bases between them. The CDR3 DNA, read in part, is TGTGCAAGCAGCTCGGACGGCCAAGACACCCAGTAC. The encoded protein is CASSSDGQDTQY. The full-length CDR3 reads as CASSSDGQDTQYF.

About this clone itself: Gene names denote mouse genes. The read comes to an end 1 residue before the CDR3 does, leaving the germline J gene to fill in the end. The chain recombines TRBV26 with TRBJ1-2, with D tentatively TRBD1 (6 bases). Germline values: CDR1 KGHPV, CDR2 FQNQEV (reference sequence). The V and J ends lost 6 bases and 2 bases respectively, with 10 bases between them. The CDR3 loop spans 13 amino acids. The CDR3 sequence: CASSHGQNSDYTF. The CDR3 bases that were read are TGTGCCAGCAGCCACGGACAGAACTCCGACTACACC.

Concerning this clone itself: Gene names follow the mouse nomenclature. The read is 1 residue too short to cover the CDR3 end, so that end is filled in from the germline J gene. This chain uses TRBV1 with TRBJ2-7; the D is unclear. Per the germline V gene, CDR1 is NSQYPW and CDR2 is LRSPGD (reference sequence). The V end was cut by 6 bases, the J end by 0 bases, with 9 bases between. The CDR3 has 13 residues. CDR3 DNA (partial): TGCACCTGCAGCCCACAGAGCTCCTATGAACAGTAC. Translating gives CTCSPQSSYEQY. The whole CDR3 is CTCSPQSSYEQYF.

With regard to this clone: All gene names here are mouse names. Read data end 1 residue before the CDR3 end; the end is taken from the germline J gene. This rearrangement joins TRBV13-1 to TRBJ2-5; D remains ambiguous. V lost 1 base to trimming and J lost 5 bases, with 8 bases between them. The germline V gene has CDR1 NSHNY and CDR2 SYGAGN. CDR3 size: 13 residues. CDR3: CASSDPGGDTQYF. The sequenced CDR3 bases are TGTGCCAGCAGTGATCCGGGAGGAGACACCCAGTAC.

Of note for this clone: Gene names are mouse gene names. The read terminates 1 residue before the CDR3 end, so the remaining end is supplied by the germline J gene. The V and J genes are TRBV13-2 and TRBJ2-5, with TRBD2 matching over 8 bases. V lost 0 bases to trimming and J lost 2 bases; unmatched junction nucleotides: 5. The CDR3 runs 16 residues. The germline gives CDR1 NNHNN, CDR2 SYGAGS (reference sequence). The part of the CDR3 DNA that was read is TGTGCCAGCGGTGATGCGACTGGGGAGGGCCAAGACACCCAGTAC. Amino acid sequence: CASGDATGEGQDTQY. The whole CDR3 region reads CASGDATGEGQDTQYF.

In the case of this clone: Mouse germline and gene names are used. Sequencing ends 1 residue short of the CDR3 end; the germline J gene provides the rest. Distinct nucleotide sequences in the sample also encode this CDR3. The rearrangement joins TRBV13-3 to TRBJ2-7; D not resolved. The ends were cut back, 0 bases at V and 0 bases at J, with 7 bases in the middle. CDR1 is NNHDY and CDR2 is SYVADS in the germline V gene. The CDR3 is 14 residues long. The part of the CDR3 DNA that was read is TGTGCCAGCAGTGATGCAATCAGCTCCTATGAACAGTAC. Its translation is CASSDAISSYEQY. In full, the CDR3 is CASSDAISSYEQYF.

This clone appeared once. Gene names and germline match the mouse. The missing CDR3 end, 1 residue past where the read stops, is filled in from the germline J gene. This chain connects TRBV1 to TRBJ1-2; D is unresolved. Trimming stripped 0 bases from V and 1 base from J, with 3 bases between. Germline V gene lookup returns CDR1 NSQYPW and CDR2 LRSPGD (reference sequence). This CDR3 contains 13 residues. The CDR3 bases that were read are TGCACCTGCAGTGCAGAGAGAAACTCCGACTACACC. It specifies CTCSAERNSDYT. From start to end, the CDR3 is CTCSAERNSDYTF.

With respect to this clone: Mouse gene names apply. The CDR3 extends 1 residue past the end of the read, so its final part is completed from the germline J gene. This rearrangement joins TRBV26 to TRBJ2-5; D is possibly TRBD1 (7 bases). Between the trimmed V and J ends, which lost 6 bases and 7 bases, there was a span of 17 bases. This CDR3 has 14 amino acids. Germline values: CDR1 KGHPV, CDR2 FQNQEV (reference sequence). This CDR3 is CASRLGGGAYTQYF. The CDR3 DNA, read in part, is TGTGCCAGCAGGTTGGGAGGGGGCGCGTACACCCAGTAC.

With regard to this clone: Gene names denote mouse genes. The read is 1 residue too short to cover the CDR3 end, so that end is filled in from the germline J gene. This chain connects TRBV3 to TRBJ2-7, with D possibly being TRBD1 (5 bases). Germline V gene lookup returns CDR1 SNHLY and CDR2 FYNGKV (reference sequence). The CDR3 sequence is 15 residues long. The V end lost 0 bases, the J end lost 0 bases, and 9 bases lay between the germline ends. CDR3 DNA (partial): TGTGCCAGCAGCTTAGCTGGACAAAGCTCCTATGAACAGTAC. Translating it yields CASSLAGQSSYEQY. The entire CDR3 sequence reads CASSLAGQSSYEQYF.

This clone appeared a few times. The gene names given are mouse names. Sequencing ends 1 residue short of the CDR3 end; the germline J gene provides the rest. Other DNA sequences from this sample encode an identical CDR3 as well. The chain joins TRBV5 to TRBJ2-7, with D possibly matching TRBD2 (6 bases). V shed 0 bases and J shed 4 bases, with 7 bases lying between them. Germline V gives CDR1 LGHNA, CDR2 YNLKQL (reference sequence). The CDR3 is 13 residues long. CDR3: CASSQDWGYEQYF. The sequenced part of the CDR3 DNA is TGTGCCAGCAGCCAAGACTGGGGATATGAACAGTAC.

This clone came up a few times. Gene names are the mouse ones. Read sequence stops 1 residue before the CDR3 end, and the germline J gene provides the missing end. The V gene is TRBV13-2, the J gene TRBJ2-7; D call uncertain. There are 10 residues in the CDR3. V lost 3 bases to trimming and J lost 7 bases, with 5 bases between them. CDR1 NNHNN and CDR2 SYGAGS come from the germline V gene (reference sequence). The covered CDR3 bases are TGTGCCAGCGGTGCGTTCGAACAGTAC. This gives the protein CASGAFEQY. The CDR3 in full is CASGAFEQYF.

In its sample, this clone was seen a few times. The germline and genes are mouse ones. From the germline J gene comes the end of the CDR3, since the read stops 1 residue before it. The chain carries TRBV13-2 and TRBJ2-7; TRBD1 agrees at 10 bases. This CDR3 is 14 amino acids long. V was clipped by 1 base and J by 5 bases; unmatched bases: 3. CDR1 is NNHNN, CDR2 SYGAGS, per germline (reference sequence). Incomplete CDR3 DNA: TGTGCCAGCGGTGATTGGGACAGGGGAGATGAACAGTAC. Translating it yields CASGDWDRGDEQY. The entire CDR3 protein is CASGDWDRGDEQYF.

On this clone itself: Mouse germline and gene names are used. The read finishes 1 residue shy of the CDR3 end, and the germline J gene is used to complete it. The chain combines TRBV13-3 with TRBJ2-3; possible D gene TRBD2, 6 bases. Between the trimmed V and J ends, which lost 6 bases and 3 bases, there was a span of 11 bases. Germline V CDR1 and CDR2: NNHDY, SYVADS. This CDR3 is 13 amino acids long. The DNA read from the CDR3 is TGTGCCAGCAATCCGGGGGGAGCAGAAACGCTGTAT. This sequence encodes CASNPGGAETLY. In full, the CDR3 is CASNPGGAETLYF.

Remarks on this clone: Gene and germline names: mouse. The covered CDR3 bases are TGTGCCAGCAGCCAAGAGGGGGACACAGAAGTCTTC. The encoded protein is CASSQEGDTEVF. The CDR3 in its entirety is CASSQEGDTEVFF. The chain uses TRBV2 and TRBJ1-1, with D possibly TRBD1 on 5 matching bases. The missing CDR3 end, 1 residue past where the read stops, is filled in from the germline J gene. The V gene's germline CDR1 is LGHNA and CDR2 YSYQKL. There are 13 residues in the CDR3. Between the trimmed V and J ends, which lost 0 bases and 3 bases, there was a span of 5 bases.

This clone was seen more than once but under ten times. Germline and genes: mouse. The read falls 1 residue short of the CDR3 end, and the missing part is taken from the germline J gene. The chain employs TRBV13-3 and TRBJ2-3; 10 nucleotides line up with TRBD2. CDR1 and CDR2 from the germline V gene are NNHDY and SYVADS. The CDR3 loop spans 14 amino acids. V trimming: 5 bases; J trimming: 1 base; junction bases outside the gene matches: 1. The sequenced CDR3 bases are TGTGCCAGCAGAGGACTGGGGGGTGCAGAAACGCTGTAT. It translates to CASRGLGGAETLY. The CDR3 in full is CASRGLGGAETLYF.

This clone appeared a few times. The genes and germline here are from mouse. With the read ending 1 residue before the CDR3 end, the germline J gene is used to fill in that end. The chain links TRBV1 to TRBJ2-7, with TRBD1 as a possible D gene (6 bases). The V and J ends lost 1 base and 0 bases respectively, with 10 bases between them. Germline CDR1 reads NSQYPW; CDR2 reads LRSPGD (reference sequence). This CDR3 region has 15 residues. The part of the CDR3 DNA that was read is TGCACCTGCAGTGCAGCCGGGACAAGCTCCTATGAACAGTAC. The encoded protein is CTCSAAGTSSYEQY. The CDR3 in full is CTCSAAGTSSYEQYF. The full variable domain, its missing parts supplied by reference TRBV1 and TRBJ2-7, is VTLLEQNPRWRLVPRGQAVNLRCILKNSQYPWMSWYQQDLQKQLQWLFTLRSPGDKEVKSLPGADYLATRVTDTELRLQVANMSQGRTLYCTCSAAGTSSYEQYFGPGTRLTVL.